These 14 T cell receptor beta chains came from one sample sequenced in a study of shared clonotypes between healthy human individuals. Using immunoSEQ multiplex PCR, the repertoire was profiled, and TCRdb retains in-frame clones only, with some absent. The data hold some 1,600,000 clones, with approximately 98% observed a single time. Sample: naive CD4+ T cells sorted from blood. The sample's subset: CD45RA+ positively selected. These receptor sequences come from a man aged 25 to 40 in good health.

The chain employs TRBV28 and TRBJ1-5; D possibly corresponds to TRBD1 (6 bases). This CDR3 comprises 14 residues. Germline V gene lookup returns CDR1 MDHEN and CDR2 SYDVKM. V was pared by 6 bases and J by 3 bases, with 12 bases between. CDR3 nucleotides: TGTGCCAGCAGCCGTACAGGGCACAATCAGCCCCAGCATTTT. Translating it yields CASSRTGHNQPQHF. Supplemented by reference TRBV28 and TRBJ1-5, the full variable domain reads DVKVTQSSRYLVKRTGEKVFLECVQDMDHENMFWYRQDPGLGLRLIYFSYDVKMKEKGDIPEGYSVSREKKERFSLILESASTNQTSMYLCASSRTGHNQPQHFGDGTRLSIL.

V gene TRBV5-5 combines with J gene TRBJ1-5, with D unclear. The germline V gene encodes CDR1 SGHKS and CDR2 YYEKEE (reference sequence). The CDR3 consists of 14 residues. Trimming took off 0 bases at V and 6 bases at J, with 10 bases between the two ends. Here the CDR3 DNA reads TGTGCCAGCAGCTTGGGCACGTTCGCTCAGCCCCAGCATTTT. Amino acid sequence: CASSLGTFAQPQHF.

CDR3 nucleotides: TGCAGCGCGGACAGGGGAGTCCAAGAGACCCAGTACTTC. This translates into CSADRGVQETQYF. This rearrangement joins TRBV29-1 to TRBJ2-5, with 9 bases aligning to TRBD1. V shed 7 bases, J shed 1 base, and the junction held 4 bases outside the gene matches. CDR1 is SQVTM, CDR2 ANQGSEA, per germline. The CDR3 covers 13 residues.

This chain connects TRBV2 to TRBJ1-3; D remains ambiguous. Germline V CDR1 and CDR2: SNHLY, FYNNEI. This CDR3 is built from 12 residues. Trimming took 7 bases from V and 5 from J, leaving 9 bases between them. In nucleotides, the CDR3 is TGTGCCAGCAAGGGCAGTCGAAACACCATATATTTT. Translated: CASKGSRNTIYF. Combining the CDR3 with reference TRBV2 and TRBJ1-3 gives the whole variable domain EPEVTQTPSHQVTQMGQEVILRCVPISNHLYFYWYRQILGQKVEFLVSFYNNEISEKSEIFDDQFSVERPDGSNFTLKIRSTKLEDSAMYFCASKGSRNTIYFGEGSWLTVV.

The chain employs TRBV5-5 and TRBJ1-5; D remains unclear. The length of the CDR3 is 14 residues. Germline CDR1 SGHKS, CDR2 YYEKEE (reference sequence). V lost 2 bases and J 0 bases, leaving 6 bases between the germline ends. The CDR3 here is CASSFYPSNQPQHF. CDR3 nucleotide sequence: TGTGCCAGCAGCTTTTATCCTAGCAATCAGCCCCAGCATTTT.

The chain is built from TRBV29-1 and TRBJ1-1; D is uncertain. The CDR3 is made up of 10 amino acids. Per the germline V gene, CDR1 is SQVTM and CDR2 is ANQGSEA. V lost 7 bases, J lost 1 base, and 4 bases lay in between. This CDR3 is CSARNTEAFF. CDR3 coding DNA: TGCAGCGCCCGGAACACTGAAGCTTTCTTT.

The J gene is TRBJ1-5, the V gene TRBV5-8; possibly TRBD1 for D (6 bases). CDR3 size: 17 residues. V was clipped by 3 bases and J by 3 bases, with 19 bases between them. The germline V gene has CDR1 SGHTS and CDR2 YDEGEE. The CDR3 protein is CASSYYTPTGPNQPQHF. The DNA for the CDR3 is TGTGCCAGCAGCTACTACACACCGACAGGCCCCAATCAGCCCCAGCATTTT. The entire variable domain, with the rest obtained from reference TRBV5-8 and TRBJ1-5, is as follows: EAGVTQSPTHLIKTRGQQATLRCSPISGHTSVYWYQQALGLGLQFLLWYDEGEERNRGNFPPRFSGRQFPNYSSELNVNALELEDSALYLCASSYYTPTGPNQPQHFGDGTRLSIL.

V and J are TRBV19 and TRBJ2-2, with a possible D match to TRBD2 (6 bases). Trimming stripped 3 bases from V and 7 bases from J, with 15 bases between. The V gene's germline CDR1 is LNHDA and CDR2 SQIVND (reference sequence). This CDR3 has 15 residues. The CDR3 loop reads CASSIRDSGYGELFF. In nucleotides, the CDR3 is TGTGCCAGTAGTATTCGGGACTCCGGTTACGGGGAGCTGTTTTTT.

The V gene is TRBV6-6, the J gene TRBJ1-5; possible D gene TRBD1, 6 bases. Germline V gene lookup returns CDR1 MNHNY and CDR2 SVGAGI (reference sequence). The V end was cut by 2 bases, the J end by 7 bases, with 12 bases between. The CDR3 length is 14 residues. The CDR3 DNA sequence: TGTGCCAGCAGTTACGTGGCAGGGGTACAGCCCCAGCATTTT. It yields the protein CASSYVAGVQPQHF.

CDR3 region: CASRPGTALTDTQYF. The CDR3 region has the DNA TGTGCCAGCAGACCCGGGACAGCACTCACAGATACGCAGTATTTT. The V gene is TRBV27, the J gene TRBJ2-3; 7 bases fit TRBD1. The V gene's germline CDR1 is MNHEY and CDR2 SMNVEV (reference sequence). Trimming at V came to 6 bases and at J to 2 bases, leaving 8 bases not matched to a gene. CDR3 length equals 15 residues.

The J gene is TRBJ2-1, the V gene TRBV7-8, with D perhaps given as TRBD1 or TRBD2 (5 bases each). The V gene's germline CDR1 is SGHVS and CDR2 FQNEAQ. The CDR3 extends over 20 amino acids. The V gene lost 5 bases and the J gene lost 3 bases, with 29 bases spanning the gap. CDR3 protein: CASSVRLNPGANGVYNEQFF. The CDR3 region has the DNA TGTGCCAGCAGCGTTAGACTAAACCCCGGGGCGAACGGGGTCTACAATGAGCAGTTCTTC.

V is TRBV5-4 and J is TRBJ1-1; no reliable D call. Germline V gene sequence: CDR1 SGHNT, CDR2 YYREEE (reference sequence). V was clipped by 1 base and J by 8 bases, with 12 bases between them. The CDR3 sequence is 13 residues long. Here the CDR3 DNA reads TGTGCCAGCAGCTTGTTGGAGACAACAGAAGCTTTCTTT. This gives the protein CASSLLETTEAFF.

V is TRBV9 and J is TRBJ2-5, with TRBD2 matching 8 bases. After removal of 3 bases from V and 2 bases from J, the junction contained 12 bases not matched to a gene. The V gene's germline CDR1 is SGDLS and CDR2 YYNGEE. The CDR3 is 17 residues long. The CDR3 bases are TGTGCCAGCAGCGCGGATGGGGCGGGAGGCGGACAAGAGACCCAGTACTTC. It translates to CASSADGAGGGQETQYF.

With regard to this clone: Other DNA sequences in this specimen translate into the identical CDR3. The chain combines TRBV10-3 with TRBJ2-2, with TRBD1 matching 7 bases. CDR1 ENHRY and CDR2 SYGVKD come from the germline V gene. V lost 8 bases to trimming and J lost 3 bases; unmatched junction nucleotides: 9. This CDR3 contains 15 residues. The CDR3 loop reads CAISNRDRDTGELFF. CDR3 coding DNA: TGTGCCATCTCAAACCGAGACAGGGACACCGGGGAGCTGTTTTTT.